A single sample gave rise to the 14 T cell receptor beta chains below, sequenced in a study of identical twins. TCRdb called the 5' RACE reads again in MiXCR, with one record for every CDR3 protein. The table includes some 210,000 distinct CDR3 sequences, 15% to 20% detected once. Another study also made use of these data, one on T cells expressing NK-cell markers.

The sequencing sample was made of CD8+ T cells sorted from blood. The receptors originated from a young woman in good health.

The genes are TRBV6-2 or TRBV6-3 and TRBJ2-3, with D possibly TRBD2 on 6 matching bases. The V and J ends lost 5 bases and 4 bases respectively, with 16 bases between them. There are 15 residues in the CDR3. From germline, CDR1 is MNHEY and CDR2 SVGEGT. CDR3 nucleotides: TGTGCCAGCAGTCCCCTAGCGACGGTCGCAGATACGCAGTATTTT. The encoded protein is CASSPLATVADTQYF.

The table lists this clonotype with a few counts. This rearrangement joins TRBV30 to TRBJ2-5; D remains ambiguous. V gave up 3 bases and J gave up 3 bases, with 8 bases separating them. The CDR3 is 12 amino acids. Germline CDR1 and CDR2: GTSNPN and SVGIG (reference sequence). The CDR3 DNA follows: TGTGCCTGGAGAGCCTCGGAAGAGACCCAGTACTTC. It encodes CAWRASEETQYF. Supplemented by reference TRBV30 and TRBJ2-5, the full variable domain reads SQTIHQWPATLVQPVGSPLSLECTVEGTSNPNLYWYRQAAGRGLQLLFYSVGIGQISSEVPQNLSASRPQDRQFILSSKKLLLSDSGFYLCAWRASEETQYFGPGTRLLVL.

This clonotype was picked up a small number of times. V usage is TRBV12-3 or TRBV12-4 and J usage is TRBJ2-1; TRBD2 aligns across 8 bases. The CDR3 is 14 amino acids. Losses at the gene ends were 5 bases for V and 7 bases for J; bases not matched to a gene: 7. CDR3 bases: TGTGCCAGCAGTATCGGGGGGGGTGGGAATGAGCAGTTCTTC. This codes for CASSIGGGGNEQFF.

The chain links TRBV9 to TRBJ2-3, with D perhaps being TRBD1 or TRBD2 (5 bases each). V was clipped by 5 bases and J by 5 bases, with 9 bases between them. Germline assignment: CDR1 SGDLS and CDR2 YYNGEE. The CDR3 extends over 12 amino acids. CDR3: CASSPGRDTQYF. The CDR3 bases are TGTGCCAGCAGTCCAGGGAGAGATACGCAGTATTTT. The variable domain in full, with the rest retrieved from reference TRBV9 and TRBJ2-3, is DSGVTQTPKHLITATGQRVTLRCSPRSGDLSVYWYQQSLDQGLQFLIQYYNGEERAKGNILERFSAQQFPDLHSELNLSSLELGDSALYFCASSPGRDTQYFGPGTRLTVL.

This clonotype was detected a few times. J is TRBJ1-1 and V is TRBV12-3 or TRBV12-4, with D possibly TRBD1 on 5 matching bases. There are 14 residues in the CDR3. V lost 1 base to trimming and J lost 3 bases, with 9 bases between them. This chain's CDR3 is CASSLGDGYTEAFF. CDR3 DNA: TGTGCCAGCAGTTTAGGGGACGGGTACACTGAAGCTTTCTTT.

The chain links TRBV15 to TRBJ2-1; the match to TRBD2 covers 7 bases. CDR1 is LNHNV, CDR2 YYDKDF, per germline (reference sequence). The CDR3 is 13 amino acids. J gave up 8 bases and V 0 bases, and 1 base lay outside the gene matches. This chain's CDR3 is CATSRDRGDEQFF. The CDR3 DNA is TGTGCCACCAGCAGAGATCGGGGGGATGAGCAGTTCTTC.

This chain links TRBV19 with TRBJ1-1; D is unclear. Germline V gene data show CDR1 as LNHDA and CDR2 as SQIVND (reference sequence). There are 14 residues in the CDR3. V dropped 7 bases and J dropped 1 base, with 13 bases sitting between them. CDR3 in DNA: TGTGCCAGTAAGTGGAGGGAGGCGAACACTGAAGCTTTCTTT. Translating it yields CASKWREANTEAFF.

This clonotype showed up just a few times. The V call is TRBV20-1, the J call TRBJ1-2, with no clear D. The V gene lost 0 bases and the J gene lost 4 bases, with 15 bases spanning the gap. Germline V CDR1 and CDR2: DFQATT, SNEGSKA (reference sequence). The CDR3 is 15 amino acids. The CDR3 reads CSARDPGGAGYGYTF. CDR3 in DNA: TGCAGTGCTAGAGATCCGGGCGGTGCGGGCTATGGCTACACCTTC.

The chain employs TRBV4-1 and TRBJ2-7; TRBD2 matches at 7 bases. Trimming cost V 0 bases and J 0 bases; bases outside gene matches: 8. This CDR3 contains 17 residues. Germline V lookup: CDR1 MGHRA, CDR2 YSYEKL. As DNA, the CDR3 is TGCGCCAGCAGCCAAGATGATGACGGGGGGTACTCCTACGAGCAGTACTTC. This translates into CASSQDDDGGYSYEQYF.

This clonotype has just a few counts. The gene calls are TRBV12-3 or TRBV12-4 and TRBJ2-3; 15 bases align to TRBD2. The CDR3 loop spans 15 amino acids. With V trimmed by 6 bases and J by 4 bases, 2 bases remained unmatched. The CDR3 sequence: CASSGLAGGADTQYF. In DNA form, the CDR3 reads TGTGCCAGCAGCGGACTAGCGGGGGGGGCAGATACGCAGTATTTT.

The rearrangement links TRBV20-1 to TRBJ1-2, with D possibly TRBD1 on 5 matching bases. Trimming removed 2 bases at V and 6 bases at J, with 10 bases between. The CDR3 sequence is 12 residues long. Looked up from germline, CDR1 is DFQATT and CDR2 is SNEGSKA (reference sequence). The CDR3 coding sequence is TGCAGTGCTAGAAGGGACGGAGATGGCTACACCTTC. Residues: CSARRDGDGYTF.

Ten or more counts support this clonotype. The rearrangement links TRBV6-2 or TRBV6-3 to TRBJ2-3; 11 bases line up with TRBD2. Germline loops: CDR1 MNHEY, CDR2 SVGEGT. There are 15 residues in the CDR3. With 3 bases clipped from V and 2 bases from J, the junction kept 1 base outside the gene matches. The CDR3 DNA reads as TGTGCCAGCAGTTATAGCGGGGGGGCCACAGATACGCAGTATTTT. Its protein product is CASSYSGGATDTQYF.

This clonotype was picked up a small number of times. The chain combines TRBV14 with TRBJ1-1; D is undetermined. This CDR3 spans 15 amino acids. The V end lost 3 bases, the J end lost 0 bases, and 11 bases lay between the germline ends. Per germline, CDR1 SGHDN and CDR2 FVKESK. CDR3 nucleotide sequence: TGTGCCAGCAGCCAGAGTCTACAGTTGAACACTGAAGCTTTCTTT. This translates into CASSQSLQLNTEAFF.

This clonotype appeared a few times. The CDR3 spells CASSRHGRGPPYEQYF. CDR3 coding DNA: TGTGCCAGCAGCCGCCACGGGCGGGGACCTCCCTACGAGCAGTACTTC. The J gene is TRBJ2-7, the V gene TRBV7-9; tentative D call: TRBD2 (6 bases). The V gene lost 5 bases and the J gene lost 2 bases, with 19 bases spanning the gap. Germline loops: CDR1 SEHNR, CDR2 FQNEAQ (reference sequence). The CDR3 covers 16 residues.